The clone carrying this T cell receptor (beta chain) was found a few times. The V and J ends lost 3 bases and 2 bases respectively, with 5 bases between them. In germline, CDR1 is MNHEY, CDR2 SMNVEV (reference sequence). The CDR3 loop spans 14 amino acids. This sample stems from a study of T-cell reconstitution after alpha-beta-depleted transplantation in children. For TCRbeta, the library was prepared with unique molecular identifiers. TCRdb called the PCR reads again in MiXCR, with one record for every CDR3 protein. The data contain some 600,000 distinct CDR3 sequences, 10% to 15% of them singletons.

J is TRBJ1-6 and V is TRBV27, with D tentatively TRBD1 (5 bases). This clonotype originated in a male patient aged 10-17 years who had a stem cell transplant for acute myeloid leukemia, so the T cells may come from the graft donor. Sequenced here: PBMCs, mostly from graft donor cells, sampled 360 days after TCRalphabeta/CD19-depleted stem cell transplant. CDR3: CASSFRAYNSPLHF. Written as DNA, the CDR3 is TGTGCCAGCAGTTTCAGGGCCTATAATTCACCCCTCCACTTT.